One and the same sample provided the 18 T cell receptor beta chains below, sequenced in a study of blood T cell repertoires in COVID-19. Data came from immunoSEQ multiplex PCR; TCRdb stores just in-frame clones and leaves some out. The sample contains over 60,000 clones, roughly 84% of which appear only once. Input material: peripheral blood. These receptors all come from a man between 65 and 85 years old with active or convalescent COVID-19.

This clone was recorded only once. The V and J genes are TRBV7-3 and TRBJ2-5; D unresolved. Germline V lookup: CDR1 SGHTA, CDR2 FQGTGA. The V gene lost 5 bases and the J gene lost 5 bases, with 12 bases spanning the gap. CDR3 length equals 13 residues. CDR3 in DNA: TGTGCCAGCAGCACCCGACATGGGGAGACCCAGTACTTC. It specifies CASSTRHGETQYF.

The rearrangement uses TRBV2 and TRBJ1-6; D possibly corresponds to TRBD1 (5 bases). The germline gives CDR1 SNHLY, CDR2 FYNNEI. The CDR3 has 14 residues. V dropped 4 bases and J dropped 7 bases, with 11 bases sitting between them. CDR3 DNA: TGTGCCAGCAGTGCCGGGACTGTGAATTCACCCCTCCACTTT. The encoded protein is CASSAGTVNSPLHF.

V is TRBV9 and J is TRBJ2-3, with 9 bases that match TRBD2. The CDR3 is made up of 15 amino acids. Germline values: CDR1 SGDLS, CDR2 YYNGEE. The trim removed 2 bases at V and 3 bases at J, leaving 4 bases unmatched. Written as DNA, the CDR3 is TGTGCCAGCAGCGTTACAAGCGGGGGGACAGATACGCAGTATTTT. It translates to CASSVTSGGTDTQYF. Complete variable domain (other parts from reference TRBV9 and TRBJ2-3): DSGVTQTPKHLITATGQRVTLRCSPRSGDLSVYWYQQSLDQGLQFLIQYYNGEERAKGNILERFSAQQFPDLHSELNLSSLELGDSALYFCASSVTSGGTDTQYFGPGTRLTVL.

V usage is TRBV19 and J usage is TRBJ1-2; the D gene is possibly TRBD1 (6 bases). The germline V gene encodes CDR1 LNHDA and CDR2 SQIVND (reference sequence). The V and J ends lost 5 bases and 13 bases respectively, with 14 bases between them. The CDR3 is 11 amino acids. The CDR3, as DNA: TGTGCCAGTAGTGATCGGGGGGCGGTCACCTTC. Translated: CASSDRGAVTF.

V is TRBV29-1 and J is TRBJ1-4; 10 nucleotides agree with TRBD1. V was clipped by 4 bases and J by 8 bases; unmatched bases: 7. Per the germline V gene, CDR1 is SQVTM and CDR2 is ANQGSEA. There are 14 residues in the CDR3. This chain's CDR3 is CSVAQGTGDEKLFF. CDR3 nucleotides: TGCAGCGTTGCTCAAGGGACAGGGGACGAAAAACTGTTTTTT.

In nucleotides, the CDR3 is TGTGCCAGCAGCGAGGGACAGGGTCTCTCCTACGAGCAGTACTTC. It is translated as CASSEGQGLSYEQYF. The chain carries TRBV5-4 and TRBJ2-7; 9 bases map to TRBD1. The CDR3 extends over 15 amino acids. CDR1 is SGHNT, CDR2 YYREEE, per germline (reference sequence). The trim removed 4 bases at V and 0 bases at J, leaving 5 bases unmatched.

This chain links TRBV3-1 (or the pseudogene TRBV3-2) with TRBJ2-2; weak D call: TRBD1 (6 bases). CDR3 length: 16 residues. Germline V gene sequence: CDR1 LGHDT, CDR2 YNNKEL (reference sequence). Trimming cost V 0 bases and J 15 bases, with 23 bases left between them. The CDR3 region has the DNA TGTGCCAGCAGCCAAGATTTACGACAGGTCCGTCGCGGCTTGTTTTTT. As protein: CASSQDLRQVRRGLFF.

The V call is TRBV2, the J call TRBJ1-1, with D tentatively TRBD1 (5 bases). The CDR3 contains 13 residues. Per the germline V gene, CDR1 is SNHLY and CDR2 is FYNNEI. Trimming cost V 11 bases and J 5 bases, with 18 bases left between them. CDR3 DNA sequence: TGTGCCCACTTGCGGGGGTCGGGTACTGAAGCTTTCTTT. Protein sequence: CAHLRGSGTEAFF.

V is TRBV2 and J is TRBJ1-2; D remains ambiguous. CDR1 SNHLY and CDR2 FYNNEI come from the germline V gene. The CDR3 sequence is 14 residues long. V gave up 5 bases and J gave up 4 bases, with 14 bases separating them. In DNA, the CDR3 is TGTGCCAGCAGTTTTGGCAGTTCTGCCTATGGCTACACCTTC. Its translation: CASSFGSSAYGYTF.

The V call is TRBV5-1, the J call TRBJ2-3, with 9 bases that match TRBD2. The CDR3 extends over 16 amino acids. The V segment lost 0 bases and the J segment 5 bases; nucleotides outside the gene matches: 7. Germline-derived CDR1 and CDR2 are SGHRS and YFSETQ. The CDR3 protein is CASSLVGGGAIDTQYF. CDR3 bases: TGCGCCAGCAGCTTGGTTGGCGGGGGGGCCATAGATACGCAGTATTTT. Using reference TRBV5-1 and TRBJ2-3 for the parts outside the CDR3, the full variable domain is KAGVTQTPRYLIKTRGQQVTLSCSPISGHRSVSWYQQTPGQGLQFLFEYFSETQRNKGNFPGRFSGRQFSNSRSEMNVSTLELGDSALYLCASSLVGGGAIDTQYFGPGTRLTVL.

V gene TRBV29-1 combines with J gene TRBJ1-1; the match to TRBD1 covers 9 bases. V trimming: 5 bases; J trimming: 6 bases; junction bases outside the gene matches: 10. Germline lookup yields CDR1 SQVTM and CDR2 ANQGSEA. This CDR3 comprises 14 residues. The DNA of the CDR3 is TGCAGCGTTAAGGTCCGGGACAGGGTCGCTGAAGCTTTCTTT. Its translation: CSVKVRDRVAEAFF.

The chain links TRBV4-2 to TRBJ1-1, with 8 bases fitting TRBD1. Per the germline V gene, CDR1 is LGHNA and CDR2 is YNFKEQ. The CDR3 covers 16 residues. After removal of 5 bases from V and 2 bases from J, the junction contained 10 bases not matched to a gene. Here the CDR3 DNA reads TGTGCCAGCAGCTCCTCCGACAGGGGCCTTAACACTGAAGCTTTCTTT. This gives the protein CASSSSDRGLNTEAFF.

The chain uses TRBV18 and TRBJ2-5, with D perhaps matching TRBD2 (6 bases). CDR1 and CDR2 from the germline V gene are KGHSH and LQKENI. The length of the CDR3 is 15 residues. V dropped 3 bases and J dropped 1 base, with 12 bases sitting between them. This CDR3 is CASSPDYSGQETQYF. The CDR3 region has the DNA TGTGCCAGCTCACCTGACTATAGCGGCCAAGAGACCCAGTACTTC.

The rearrangement uses TRBV9 and TRBJ1-2; possible D gene TRBD1, 6 bases. In germline, CDR1 is SGDLS, CDR2 YYNGEE. This CDR3 is built from 15 residues. The germline V and J ends were trimmed by 3 bases and 4 bases, with 16 bases remaining between them. CDR3 residues: CASSGPQGRIYGYTF. CDR3 in DNA: TGTGCCAGCAGCGGCCCCCAGGGGCGCATCTATGGCTACACCTTC.

V is TRBV19 and J is TRBJ1-5; D unresolved. Trimming took off 5 bases at V and 0 bases at J, with 8 bases between the two ends. This CDR3 contains 14 residues. In germline, CDR1 is LNHDA, CDR2 SQIVND (reference sequence). CDR3 sequence reads: CASSESYSNQPQHF. DNA for the CDR3: TGTGCCAGTAGTGAGTCATATAGCAATCAGCCCCAGCATTTT.

The V gene is TRBV6-1, the J gene TRBJ1-2; no reliable D call. Looked up from germline, CDR1 is MNHNS and CDR2 is SASEGT. Trimming shortened V by 1 base and J by 7 bases, and 13 bases separated the two germline ends. CDR3 length: 14 residues. CDR3 amino acids: CASSEGWGEGGYTF. The DNA of the CDR3 is TGTGCCAGCAGTGAAGGGTGGGGTGAGGGTGGCTACACCTTC.

The genes are TRBV28 and TRBJ2-7; 9 nucleotides line up with TRBD2. The junction had 3 bases not matched to a gene; V was cut back by 7 bases and J by 2 bases. This CDR3 is 13 amino acids long. Germline V gene lookup returns CDR1 MDHEN and CDR2 SYDVKM. CDR3 sequence reads: CASTLAGAYEQYF. CDR3 bases: TGTGCCAGCACCTTAGCGGGGGCCTACGAGCAGTACTTC.

V usage is TRBV30 and J usage is TRBJ1-5; possible D gene TRBD1, 5 bases. The V gene lost 7 bases and the J gene lost 5 bases, with 15 bases spanning the gap. CDR3 length: 13 residues. Germline V gene sequence: CDR1 GTSNPN, CDR2 SVGIG (reference sequence). The DNA for the CDR3 is TGTGCCTCTACCGAAAGGGGCGATCAGCCCCAGCATTTT. It yields the protein CASTERGDQPQHF.